The T cell receptor beta chain under discussion was sequenced for a study of blood T cell repertoires in COVID-19. Study as a whole: Sites across the United States, Italy and Spain contributed samples from acute and convalescent COVID-19. T cells, B-cell-depleted T cells, or PBMCs supplied cDNA or gDNA.

Per the authors' pipeline: For nucleated cells, counts were estimated from reference gene primer amplification. Generated by immunoSEQ multiplex PCR, the TCRdb table keeps only in-frame clones and is missing some. The V and J calls and clone size come from that table; D and trimming were worked out from the DNA. Among about 140,000 clones, 75% to 90% were seen once, and the ten largest hold 1.5% to 2%. Germline V gene data show CDR1 as LGHDT and CDR2 as YNNKEL (reference sequence). Trimming removed 0 bases at V and 3 bases at J, with 3 bases between. The CDR3 covers 12 residues. This chain joins TRBV3-1 (or the pseudogene TRBV3-2) and TRBJ2-7, with D uncertain. Sequencing was carried out using peripheral blood. This clonotype was obtained from a woman aged 45-59 years with acute or convalescent COVID-19. The CDR3 nucleotides read TGTGCCAGCAGCCAAGATCGCTACGAGCAGTACTTC. Amino acids: CASSQDRYEQYF.